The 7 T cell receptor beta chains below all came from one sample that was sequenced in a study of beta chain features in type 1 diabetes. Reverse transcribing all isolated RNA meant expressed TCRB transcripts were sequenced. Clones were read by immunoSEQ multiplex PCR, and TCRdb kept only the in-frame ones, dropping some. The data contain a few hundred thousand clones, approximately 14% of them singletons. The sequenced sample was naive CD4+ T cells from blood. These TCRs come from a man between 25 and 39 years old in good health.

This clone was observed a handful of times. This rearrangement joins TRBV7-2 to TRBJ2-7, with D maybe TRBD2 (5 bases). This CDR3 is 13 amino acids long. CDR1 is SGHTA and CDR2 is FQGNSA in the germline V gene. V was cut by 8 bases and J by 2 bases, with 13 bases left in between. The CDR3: CASVPGVAYEQYF. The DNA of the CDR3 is TGTGCCAGCGTACCCGGGGTCGCCTACGAGCAGTACTTC. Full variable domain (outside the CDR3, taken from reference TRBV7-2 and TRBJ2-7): GAGVSQSPSNKVTEKGKDVELRCDPISGHTALYWYRQSLGQGLEFLIYFQGNSAPDKSGLPSDRFSAERTGGSVSTLTIQRTQQEDSAVYLCASVPGVAYEQYFGPGTRLTVT.

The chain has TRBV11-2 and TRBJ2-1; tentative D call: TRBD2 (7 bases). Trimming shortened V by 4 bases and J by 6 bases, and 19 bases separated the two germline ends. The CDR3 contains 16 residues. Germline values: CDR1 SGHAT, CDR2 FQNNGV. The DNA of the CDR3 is TGTGCCAGCAGCTCCACCCGAGGGGGGGCCCCCAATGAGCAGTTCTTC. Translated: CASSSTRGGAPNEQFF. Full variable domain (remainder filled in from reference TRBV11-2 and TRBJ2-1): EAGVAQSPRYKIIEKRQSVAFWCNPISGHATLYWYQQILGQGPKLLIQFQNNGVVDDSQLPKDRFSAERLKGVDSTLKIQPAKLEDSAVYLCASSSTRGGAPNEQFFGPGTRLTVL.

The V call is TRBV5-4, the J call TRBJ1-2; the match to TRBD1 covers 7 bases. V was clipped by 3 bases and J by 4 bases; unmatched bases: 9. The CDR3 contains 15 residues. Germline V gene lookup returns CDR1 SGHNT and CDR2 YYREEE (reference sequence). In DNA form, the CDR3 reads TGTGCCAGCAGCTCAAAAGACAGGGCTGTCTATGGCTACACCTTC. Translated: CASSSKDRAVYGYTF.

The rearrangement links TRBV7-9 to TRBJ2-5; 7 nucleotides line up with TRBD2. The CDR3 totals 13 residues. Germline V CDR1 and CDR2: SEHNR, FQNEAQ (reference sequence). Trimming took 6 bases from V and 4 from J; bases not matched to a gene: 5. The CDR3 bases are TGTGCCAGCAGTCCTAGACTAGCAGAGACCCAGTACTTC. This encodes CASSPRLAETQYF.

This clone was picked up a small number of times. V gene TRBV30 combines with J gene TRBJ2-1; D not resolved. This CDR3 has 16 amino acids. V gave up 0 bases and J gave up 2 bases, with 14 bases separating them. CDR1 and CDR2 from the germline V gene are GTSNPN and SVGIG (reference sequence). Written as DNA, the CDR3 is TGTGCCTGGAGTGTTCCCAACAAGTTGACCTACAATGAGCAGTTCTTC. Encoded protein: CAWSVPNKLTYNEQFF.

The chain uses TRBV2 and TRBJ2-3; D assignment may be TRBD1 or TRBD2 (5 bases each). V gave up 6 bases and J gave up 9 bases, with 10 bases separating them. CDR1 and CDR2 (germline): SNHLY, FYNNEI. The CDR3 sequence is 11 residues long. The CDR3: CASRGTPTQYF. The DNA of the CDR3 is TGTGCCAGCAGGGGGACGCCGACGCAGTATTTT.

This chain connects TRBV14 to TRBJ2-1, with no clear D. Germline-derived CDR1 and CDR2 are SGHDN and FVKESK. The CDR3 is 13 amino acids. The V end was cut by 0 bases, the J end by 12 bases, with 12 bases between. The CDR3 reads CASSQDPGGSQFF. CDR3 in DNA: TGTGCCAGCAGCCAAGATCCCGGTGGATCGCAGTTCTTC.